This T cell receptor beta chain was identified during a study of T-cell memory formation after mild COVID-19 (dated by TCRdb to about 2021). Notes on the research overall: TCR sequence clusters from the two donors were largely donor specific. Longitudinal TCRalpha and TCRbeta repertoire sequencing tracked T-cell clones expanding and contracting after mild COVID-19 in a couple of donors. The cohort comprised two young, previously healthy adult volunteers, one female and one male. The research as a whole found: The study included only a couple of mild cases, and larger cohorts that include severe cases with pre-infection samples were judged to be necessary. Clones contracting from day 15 to 85 had balanced CD4/CD8 phenotypes, while a second wave expanding from day 15 to 37 was biased towards CD4+. Contracting CD4+ clones were located mainly in the CM and EM memory subsets, whereas CD8+ clones were found to be enriched in EMRA. Whether the second-wave clones peaking on day 37 were SARS-CoV-2 specific was not confirmed. The detection of some responding clones in pre-infection memory suggests that pre-existing cross-reactive memory T cells joined the SARS-CoV-2 response.

Ficoll-Paque density gradient centrifugation was the method used to isolate PBMCs. Instrument on record: Illumina NovaSeq 6000. TCRalpha and TCRbeta cDNA libraries were constructed by 5'RACE with constant-segment primers, with sample barcodes and unique molecular identifiers being introduced. RNA was extracted from every sample with Trizol reagent. Libraries were amplified in two PCR steps, with a second sample barcode and Illumina TruSeq adapters added in the second step. Sequencing of the libraries was done on an Illumina NovaSeq, producing 2 x 150 bp paired-end reads. The original pipeline was this. Demultiplexing of reads and collapsing into UMI-guided consensus sequences were performed with migec v1.2.7. Using mixcr v2.1.11, UMI consensuses were aligned to TRA and TRB V and J templates and then assembled into clonotypes. A clonotype was counted as expanded or contracted only if both edgeR and NoisET called the change significant, with noise models trained on biological replicates. edgeR calls used a false discovery rate-adjusted p below 0.01 and a log2 fold-change threshold of 1. As an exploratory analysis of dynamics, max-normalized trajectories of the 1000 most abundant clonotypes were examined by PCA with hierarchical clustering. Each responding clone was given a CD4 or CD8 phenotype based on the CD4+ and CD8+ repertoires, which had been sequenced separately. The public reads were reprocessed in TCRdb via fastp at Q25 and MiXCR, keeping in-frame beta chains. Rows merge per CDR3 protein into single entries with the most common DNA and genes. The V and J calls reflect TCRdb's pipeline rather than the authors' work. The sample table contains roughly 130,000 distinct CDR3 sequences; only one count was recorded for over 15% of them. The ten biggest clones cover over 4% of the sample.

As for this clonotype: Its antigen has not been determined. Within one base of it there is no much larger clone, and no base qualities were kept.

The CDR3 sequence holds 14 residues, the cysteine and phenylalanine included. Only the CDR3 portion is preserved as DNA: 42 bases, with reading frame beginning at the first base. Reading the germline V gene (reference sequence) gives CDR1 WNHNN and CDR2 SYGVQD. The germline V end is reduced by 2 bases and the J end by 4 bases; junction bases left unmatched: 1. The material sequenced was PBMCs or a T cell subset sorted from them (not recorded which). This TCR derives from a man younger than 35 who had mild COVID-19 (a few samples of this study predate the infection). The sample titles of this study are shuffled in the database, so cell type and time point are left out; the donor was told from shared clones. The chain is encoded by TRBV10-1 joined to TRBJ2-2, with 7 bases aligning to TRBD1. The encoded CDR3 is CASSEGDSTGELFF. The bases read TGCGCCAGCAGTGAGGGGGACAGCACCGGGGAGCTGTTTTTT.